The sequence of this T cell receptor beta chain was determined in a study of blood T cell repertoires in COVID-19. This table comes from immunoSEQ multiplex PCR, and its TCRdb copy is limited to in-frame clones, with some not included. The sample lists 120,000 to 150,000 clones, 75% to 90% seen once, with 13% in the top ten. CDR1 LGHNA and CDR2 YSLEER come from the germline V gene. The CDR3 consists of 15 residues. Trimming at V came to 1 base and at J to 4 bases, leaving 3 bases not matched to a gene. V usage is TRBV4-3 and J usage is TRBJ2-7, with 11 positions matching TRBD2. The clonotype was recovered from a man between 18 and 35 years old with COVID-19, enrolled during active disease. Sequencing input: peripheral blood. The CDR3, as DNA: TGCGCCAGCAGCCAAGGGGCTAGCGGGAGGTACGAGCAGTACTTC. Its translation: CASSQGASGRYEQYF.